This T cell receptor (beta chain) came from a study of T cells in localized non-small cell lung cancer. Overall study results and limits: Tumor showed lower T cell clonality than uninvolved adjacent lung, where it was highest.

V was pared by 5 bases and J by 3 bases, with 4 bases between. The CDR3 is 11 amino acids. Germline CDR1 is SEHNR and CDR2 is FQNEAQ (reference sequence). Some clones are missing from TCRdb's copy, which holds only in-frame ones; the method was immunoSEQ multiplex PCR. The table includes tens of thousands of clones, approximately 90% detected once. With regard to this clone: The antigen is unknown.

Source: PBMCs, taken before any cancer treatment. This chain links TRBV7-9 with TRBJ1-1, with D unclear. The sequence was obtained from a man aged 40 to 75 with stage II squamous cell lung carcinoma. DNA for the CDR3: TGTGCCAGCAGCATCTACACTGAAGCTTTCTTT. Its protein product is CASSIYTEAFF.